The source of this TCR beta chain is a study of blood T cell repertoires in COVID-19. On the study more broadly: Sites across the United States, Italy and Spain contributed samples from acute and convalescent COVID-19. The cDNA or gDNA used as material had been derived from T cells, B-cell-depleted T cells, or PBMCs.

In the authors' methods: Researchers report that nucleated cell counts were estimated from reference gene primer amplification. Data came from immunoSEQ multiplex PCR; TCRdb stores just in-frame clones and leaves some out. The V and J calls and clone size come from that table; D and trimming were worked out from the DNA. The top ten clones hold 16% of a sample with 120,000 or so clones, roughly 83% of them seen once. Germline V CDR1 and CDR2: SGHVS, FNYEAQ. This CDR3 comprises 15 residues. The germline V and J ends were trimmed by 5 bases and 3 bases, with 16 bases remaining between them. This clone was counted a few times.

The sample was peripheral blood. The chain recombines TRBV7-6 with TRBJ2-5; the D gene is possibly TRBD2 (5 bases). The receptor comes from a woman aged 50 to 60 with acute or convalescent COVID-19. The CDR3 spells CASSRSRVLEETQYF. CDR3 sequence (DNA): TGTGCCAGCAGCCGGAGTAGGGTACTAGAAGAGACCCAGTACTTC.